The 27 T cell receptor beta chains below were found in one sample sequenced in a study of shared clonotypes between healthy human individuals. Libraries were prepared by immunoSEQ multiplex PCR; TCRdb keeps only in-frame clonotypes and omits some of them. The sample records under 1,100,000 clones, about three quarters being singletons. Source material: memory CD4+ T cells sorted from blood. The subset here: CD45RA-negative fraction. The source of these receptors is a man in his late teens or twenties in good health.

This clone has only a few counts. The genes are TRBV18 and TRBJ1-2; maybe TRBD1 (6 bases). The germline V gene has CDR1 KGHSH and CDR2 LQKENI. V was trimmed by 3 bases and J by 0 bases, leaving 14 bases between them. The CDR3 totals 16 residues. CDR3 in DNA: TGTGCCAGCTCACCTACAGCGGAGGGGGCTAACTATGGCTACACCTTC. Residues: CASSPTAEGANYGYTF.

The V call is TRBV19, the J call TRBJ1-5; D remains unclear. There are 13 residues in the CDR3. The germline CDR1 and CDR2 sequences are LNHDA and SQIVND (reference sequence). With 6 bases removed from V and 9 bases from J, the gap between germline ends came to 15 bases. The DNA for the CDR3 is TGTGCCAGTAGGTACGGCGAATTTGGGCCCCAGCATTTT. Encoded protein: CASRYGEFGPQHF.

This sequence joins TRBV5-1 and TRBJ1-3, with 7 bases that match TRBD1. The CDR3 is 17 residues long. Germline V lookup: CDR1 SGHRS, CDR2 YFSETQ. V dropped 4 bases and J dropped 0; count of bases not matched to a gene: 10. CDR3 sequence (DNA): TGCGCCAGCAGCGAATCAGGGGGACTAAACTCTGGAAACACCATATATTTT. Its translation: CASSESGGLNSGNTIYF. Variable domain in full (rest from reference TRBV5-1 and TRBJ1-3): KAGVTQTPRYLIKTRGQQVTLSCSPISGHRSVSWYQQTPGQGLQFLFEYFSETQRNKGNFPGRFSGRQFSNSRSEMNVSTLELGDSALYLCASSESGGLNSGNTIYFGEGSWLTVV.

This sequence joins TRBV9 and TRBJ2-7; D might be TRBD1 (6 bases). CDR3 length: 15 residues. CDR1 is SGDLS and CDR2 is YYNGEE in the germline V gene. The germline V and J ends were trimmed by 3 bases and 0 bases, with 13 bases remaining between them. The CDR3 DNA follows: TGTGCCAGCAGCGCCTATGACAGGCTCTCCTACGAGCAGTACTTC. As protein: CASSAYDRLSYEQYF.

The V gene is TRBV5-8, the J gene TRBJ2-2; 8 bases match TRBD1. CDR3 length equals 15 residues. With V trimmed by 4 bases and J by 6 bases, 8 bases remained unmatched. CDR1 is SGHTS and CDR2 is YDEGEE in the germline V gene. DNA of the CDR3: TGTGCCAGCAGCACCTTTGACAGGGGCTCCGGGGAGCTGTTTTTT. This sequence encodes CASSTFDRGSGELFF.

V and J are TRBV6-6 and TRBJ2-1, with TRBD2 matching over 9 bases. The junction had 6 bases not matched to a gene; V was cut back by 6 bases and J by 3 bases. The CDR3 totals 15 residues. Germline CDR1 is MNHNY and CDR2 is SVGAGI (reference sequence). CDR3 sequence: CASRSSAGGYNEQFF. The CDR3 nucleotides read TGTGCCAGCAGGTCCTCAGCGGGGGGCTACAATGAGCAGTTCTTC.

Ten or more counts support this clone. The chain is built from TRBV4-1 and TRBJ1-5, with 11 bases lining up with TRBD1. CDR3 length equals 15 residues. Germline CDR1 is MGHRA and CDR2 is YSYEKL. V lost 3 bases, J lost 4 bases, and 2 bases stayed unmatched. Here the CDR3 reads CASSQGQGGNQPQHF. DNA for the CDR3: TGCGCCAGCAGCCAGGGACAGGGGGGAAATCAGCCCCAGCATTTT.

The chain links TRBV29-1 to TRBJ2-5, with TRBD1 identical over 7 bases. The DNA end favors TRBJ2-7, so the J call may be wrong. The CDR3 covers 14 residues. Per the germline V gene, CDR1 is SQVTM and CDR2 is ANQGSEA. The CDR3 bases are TGCAGCGTTGAGGGAACACAGGGGACCTACGAGCAGTACTTC. Translated, it gives CSVEGTQGTYEQYF.

In nucleotides, the CDR3 is TGTGCCAGCAGTGAAAGGGGCGGGAGGGCCATCTACGAGCAGTACTTC. Translating gives CASSERGGRAIYEQYF. The gene calls are TRBV6-1 and TRBJ2-7, with TRBD2 identical over 9 bases. The CDR3 sequence is 16 residues long. The V segment lost 2 bases and the J segment 3 bases; nucleotides outside the gene matches: 8. Germline lookup yields CDR1 MNHNS and CDR2 SASEGT.

The chain employs TRBV7-6 and TRBJ1-1; no definite D call. The CDR3 runs to 15 residues. V lost 6 bases and J 0 bases, leaving 14 bases between the germline ends. Germline values: CDR1 SGHVS, CDR2 FNYEAQ. Here the CDR3 reads CASSLKAVMNTEAFF. The CDR3 bases are TGTGCCAGCAGTTTAAAGGCAGTCATGAACACTGAAGCTTTCTTT.

The gene calls are TRBV30 and TRBJ2-5; D is perhaps TRBD1 (5 bases). This CDR3 contains 14 residues. The germline gives CDR1 GTSNPN, CDR2 SVGIG (reference sequence). V shed 0 bases and J shed 4 bases, with 12 bases lying between them. The CDR3 DNA is TGTGCCTGGAGTGTATCTATTAGGGGAGAGACCCAGTACTTC. It is translated as CAWSVSIRGETQYF.

The chain recombines TRBV29-1 with TRBJ2-5; perhaps TRBD2 as D (6 bases). Germline V CDR1 and CDR2: SQVTM, ANQGSEA. The CDR3 loop spans 14 amino acids. V dropped 7 bases and J dropped 9 bases, with 24 bases sitting between them. The CDR3 here is CSATRDSGLGAQYF. The CDR3 DNA follows: TGCAGCGCAACCCGGGATAGCGGCCTCGGGGCCCAGTACTTC.

J is TRBJ2-4 and V is TRBV11-2, with D possibly matching TRBD1 (6 bases). This CDR3 region has 18 residues. Germline V gene lookup returns CDR1 SGHAT and CDR2 FQNNGV. Trimming took 3 bases from V and 0 from J, leaving 18 bases between them. The CDR3 reads CASSLGFWTDLAKNIQYF. For the CDR3, the DNA is TGTGCCAGCAGCTTGGGCTTCTGGACAGATCTAGCCAAAAACATTCAGTACTTC.

Remarks on this clone: This same CDR3 is encoded by further DNA sequences in the sample. This chain uses TRBV10-1 with TRBJ2-5, with TRBD1 matching over 9 bases. From germline, CDR1 is WNHNN and CDR2 SYGVQD (reference sequence). CDR3 length: 15 amino acids. With 0 bases clipped from V and 3 bases from J, the junction kept 2 bases outside the gene matches. Here the CDR3 DNA reads TGCGCCAGCAGTGAGTCAGGGACAGGGAAAGAGACCCAGTACTTC. It translates to CASSESGTGKETQYF.

V is TRBV6-1 and J is TRBJ1-4, with a tentative D call TRBD1 (6 bases). V lost 4 bases, J lost 5 bases, and 14 bases lay in between. The CDR3 is made up of 15 amino acids. The germline V gene encodes CDR1 MNHNS and CDR2 SASEGT. This chain's CDR3 is CASSARGPRNEKLFF. CDR3 DNA sequence: TGTGCCAGCAGTGCCAGGGGCCCGAGAAATGAAAAACTGTTTTTT.

In regard to this clone: Other DNA sequences of this sample code for an identical CDR3. This chain connects TRBV18 to TRBJ1-3, with D possibly TRBD1 on 6 matching bases. Looked up from germline, CDR1 is KGHSH and CDR2 is LQKENI. The CDR3 is 14 residues long. V was clipped by 3 bases and J by 0 bases, with 6 bases between them. CDR3 coding DNA: TGTGCCAGCTCACCGGACAGCTCTGGAAACACCATATATTTT. Amino acids: CASSPDSSGNTIYF. The complete variable domain, with remaining parts taken from reference TRBV18 and TRBJ1-3, reads NAGVMQNPRHLVRRRGQEARLRCSPMKGHSHVYWYRQLPEEGLKFMVYLQKENIIDESGMPKERFSAEFPKEGPSILRIQQVVRGDSAAYFCASSPDSSGNTIYFGEGSWLTVV.

The chain combines TRBV30 with TRBJ2-1; D may be TRBD2 (6 bases). V lost 0 bases and J lost 0, with 15 bases in between. The V gene's germline CDR1 is GTSNPN and CDR2 SVGIG (reference sequence). The CDR3 extends over 17 amino acids. The CDR3 bases are TGTGCCTGGAGTGTACGGGGGACGGGGCTCTCCTACAATGAGCAGTTCTTC. This gives the protein CAWSVRGTGLSYNEQFF.

The rearrangement links TRBV30 to TRBJ1-1; TRBD1 matches 7 bases. Germline V gene data show CDR1 as GTSNPN and CDR2 as SVGIG (reference sequence). J gave up 1 base and V 5 bases, and 4 bases lay outside the gene matches. This CDR3 spans 13 amino acids. CDR3 DNA sequence: TGTGCCTGGGAGGGACAGAGGAACACTGAAGCTTTCTTT. It yields the protein CAWEGQRNTEAFF.

This clone was seen just once. The chain links TRBV6-1 to TRBJ2-1, with D possibly TRBD1 on 7 matching bases. The CDR3 runs to 14 residues. From germline, CDR1 is MNHNS and CDR2 SASEGT. V was cut by 7 bases and J by 9 bases, with 19 bases left in between. The CDR3 region is CASIWTGGAGEQFF. CDR3 nucleotides: TGTGCCAGCATTTGGACAGGCGGGGCGGGTGAGCAGTTCTTC.

The V and J genes are TRBV27 and TRBJ2-2; D unclear. Trimming took 6 bases from V and 1 from J, leaving 3 bases between them. Germline V lookup: CDR1 MNHEY, CDR2 SMNVEV (reference sequence). This CDR3 region has 12 residues. The CDR3 protein is CASRRNTGELFF. CDR3 bases: TGTGCCAGCAGACGGAACACCGGGGAGCTGTTTTTT.

Here the CDR3 reads CASSIPRLAGEGEQFF. In DNA form, the CDR3 reads TGTGCCAGCAGCATCCCCCGGCTAGCGGGAGAAGGTGAGCAGTTCTTC. V is TRBV7-2 and J is TRBJ2-1; TRBD2 agrees at 10 bases. The germline CDR1 and CDR2 sequences are SGHTA and FQGNSA. This CDR3 comprises 16 residues. V was clipped by 5 bases and J by 9 bases; unmatched bases: 13.

This clone was seen only a few times. The chain uses TRBV7-6 and TRBJ1-4; perhaps TRBD1 as D (6 bases). Germline CDR1 and CDR2: SGHVS and FNYEAQ. V lost 5 bases to trimming and J lost 3 bases, with 13 bases between them. The CDR3 runs to 15 residues. CDR3 coding DNA: TGTGCCAGCAGCCCGCAGGGGTTTTCTAATGAAAAACTGTTTTTT. It codes for CASSPQGFSNEKLFF. The complete variable domain, with remaining parts taken from reference TRBV7-6 and TRBJ1-4, reads GAGVSQSPRYKVTKRGQDVALRCDPISGHVSLYWYRQALGQGPEFLTYFNYEAQQDKSGLPNDRFSAERPEGSISTLTIQRTEQRDSAMYRCASSPQGFSNEKLFFGSGTQLSVL.

V is TRBV7-2 and J is TRBJ2-3; 10 bases agree with TRBD1. Germline CDR1 reads SGHTA; CDR2 reads FQGNSA. The CDR3 contains 16 residues. The V segment lost 5 bases and the J segment 8 bases; nucleotides outside the gene matches: 13. CDR3 sequence (DNA): TGTGCCAGCAGCGTGACAGGGGGCGTTAAGAAAAGTACGCAGTATTTT. It specifies CASSVTGGVKKSTQYF.

The rearrangement links TRBV28 to TRBJ2-4, with 7 positions matching TRBD1. This CDR3 spans 13 amino acids. V dropped 6 bases and J dropped 7; count of bases not matched to a gene: 6. CDR1 and CDR2 (germline): MDHEN, SYDVKM. In DNA, the CDR3 is TGTGCCAGCAGAAAAACAGGGGTGAACATTCAGTACTTC. Translation: CASRKTGVNIQYF.

Remarks on this clone: At the DNA level, this CDR3 is encoded by other sequences in the same sample as well. The chain combines TRBV9 with TRBJ1-1; no reliable D call. This CDR3 is 15 amino acids long. The germline V gene has CDR1 SGDLS and CDR2 YYNGEE. Between the trimmed V and J ends, which lost 0 bases and 0 bases, there was a span of 9 bases. CDR3 sequence reads: CASSVAPTLNTEAFF. The CDR3 DNA follows: TGTGCCAGCAGCGTAGCCCCCACTTTGAACACTGAAGCTTTCTTT. Combining the CDR3 with reference TRBV9 and TRBJ1-1 gives the whole variable domain DSGVTQTPKHLITATGQRVTLRCSPRSGDLSVYWYQQSLDQGLQFLIQYYNGEERAKGNILERFSAQQFPDLHSELNLSSLELGDSALYFCASSVAPTLNTEAFFGQGTRLTVV.

This clone was seen at least ten times. The same CDR3 arises from other DNA sequences in this sample as well. The chain employs TRBV29-1 and TRBJ2-5; 7 bases are shared with TRBD1. Germline V CDR1 and CDR2: SQVTM, ANQGSEA. The CDR3 sequence is 13 residues long. V was pared by 6 bases and J by 5 bases, with 9 bases of the junction left unmatched. The CDR3 protein is CSVPIGGAETQYF. The CDR3, as DNA: TGCAGCGTCCCAATAGGGGGCGCGGAGACCCAGTACTTC.

V usage is TRBV6-1 and J usage is TRBJ2-4; weak D call: TRBD2 (6 bases). V was clipped by 1 base and J by 6 bases, with 19 bases between them. The CDR3 extends over 17 amino acids. The V gene's germline CDR1 is MNHNS and CDR2 SASEGT. The CDR3 DNA reads TGTGCCAGCAGTGAAGGGCGGGCCGGGACTTCAATAAACATTCAGTACTTC. Translated, it gives CASSEGRAGTSINIQYF.